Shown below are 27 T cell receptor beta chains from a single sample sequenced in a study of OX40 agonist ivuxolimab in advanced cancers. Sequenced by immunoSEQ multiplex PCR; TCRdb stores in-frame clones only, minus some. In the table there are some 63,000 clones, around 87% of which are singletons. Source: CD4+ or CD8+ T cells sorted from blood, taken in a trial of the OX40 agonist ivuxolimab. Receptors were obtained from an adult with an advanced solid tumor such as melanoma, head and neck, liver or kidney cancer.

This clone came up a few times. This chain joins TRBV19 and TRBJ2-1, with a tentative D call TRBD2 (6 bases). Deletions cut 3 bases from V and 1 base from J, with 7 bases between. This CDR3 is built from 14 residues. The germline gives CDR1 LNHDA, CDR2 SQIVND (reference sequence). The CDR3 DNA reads TGTGCCAGTAGTATCGCGGGGTCCTACAATGAGCAGTTCTTC. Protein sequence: CASSIAGSYNEQFF.

Here the CDR3 reads CASSLGGANTEAFF. CDR3 bases: TGTGCCAGCAGCTTGGGGGGCGCGAACACTGAAGCTTTCTTT. The rearrangement links TRBV5-4 to TRBJ1-1; D possibly corresponds to TRBD1 (5 bases). The CDR3 contains 14 residues. Germline V gives CDR1 SGHNT, CDR2 YYREEE (reference sequence). The V end was cut by 0 bases, the J end by 1 base, with 7 bases between.

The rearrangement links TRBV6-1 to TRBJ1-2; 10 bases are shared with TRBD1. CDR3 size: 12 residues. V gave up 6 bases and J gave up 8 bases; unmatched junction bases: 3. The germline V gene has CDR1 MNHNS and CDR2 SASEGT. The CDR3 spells CASRTGGQGYTF. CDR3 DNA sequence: TGTGCCAGCAGGACAGGGGGCCAGGGCTACACCTTC.

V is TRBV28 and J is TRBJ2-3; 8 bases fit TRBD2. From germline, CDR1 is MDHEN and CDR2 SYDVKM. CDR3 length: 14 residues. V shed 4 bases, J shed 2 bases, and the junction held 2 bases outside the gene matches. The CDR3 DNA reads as TGTGCCAGCAGTTCAGCGGGAGCCACAGATACGCAGTATTTT. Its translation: CASSSAGATDTQYF.

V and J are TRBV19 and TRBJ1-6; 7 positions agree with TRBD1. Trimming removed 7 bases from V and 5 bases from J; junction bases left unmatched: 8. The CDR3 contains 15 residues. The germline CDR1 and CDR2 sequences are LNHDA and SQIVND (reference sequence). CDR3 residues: CASTSDRRDNSPLHF. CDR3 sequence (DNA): TGTGCCAGTACCTCGGACAGGAGAGATAATTCACCCCTCCACTTT.

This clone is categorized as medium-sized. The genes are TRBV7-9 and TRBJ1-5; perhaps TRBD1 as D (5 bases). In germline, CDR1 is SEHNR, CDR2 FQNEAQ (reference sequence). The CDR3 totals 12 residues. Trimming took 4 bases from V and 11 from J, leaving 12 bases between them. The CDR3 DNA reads TGTGCCAGCAGCTATTCCACGGGGGCCCAGCATTTT. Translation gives CASSYSTGAQHF.

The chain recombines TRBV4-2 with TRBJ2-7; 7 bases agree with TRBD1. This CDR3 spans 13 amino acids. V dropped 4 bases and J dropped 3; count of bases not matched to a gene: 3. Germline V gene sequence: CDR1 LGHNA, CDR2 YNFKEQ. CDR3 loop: CASSLRQGYEQYF. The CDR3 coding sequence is TGTGCCAGCAGCCTTCGACAGGGCTACGAGCAGTACTTC.

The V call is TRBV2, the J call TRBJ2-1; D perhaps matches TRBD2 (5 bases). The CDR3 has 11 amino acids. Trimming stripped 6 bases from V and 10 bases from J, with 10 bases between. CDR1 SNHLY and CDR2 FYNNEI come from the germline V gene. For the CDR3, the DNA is TGTGCCAGCAGGAGGGATAGCGAGCAGTTCTTC. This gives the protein CASRRDSEQFF. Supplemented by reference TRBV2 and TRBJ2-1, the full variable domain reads EPEVTQTPSHQVTQMGQEVILRCVPISNHLYFYWYRQILGQKVEFLVSFYNNEISEKSEIFDDQFSVERPDGSNFTLKIRSTKLEDSAMYFCASRRDSEQFFGPGTRLTVL.

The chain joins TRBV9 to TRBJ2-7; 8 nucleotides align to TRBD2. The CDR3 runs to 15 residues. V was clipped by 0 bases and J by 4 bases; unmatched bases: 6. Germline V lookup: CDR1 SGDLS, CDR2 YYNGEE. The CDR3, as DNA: TGTGCCAGCAGCGTAGGTGGCGGGAGGATTTACGAGCAGTACTTC. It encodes CASSVGGGRIYEQYF.

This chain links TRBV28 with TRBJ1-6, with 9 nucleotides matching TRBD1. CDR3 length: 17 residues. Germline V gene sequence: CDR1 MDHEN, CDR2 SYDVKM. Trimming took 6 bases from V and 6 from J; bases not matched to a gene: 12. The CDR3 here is CASRLPGQGLFNSPLHF. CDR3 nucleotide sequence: TGTGCCAGCAGGCTACCGGGACAGGGCCTTTTTAATTCACCCCTCCACTTT.

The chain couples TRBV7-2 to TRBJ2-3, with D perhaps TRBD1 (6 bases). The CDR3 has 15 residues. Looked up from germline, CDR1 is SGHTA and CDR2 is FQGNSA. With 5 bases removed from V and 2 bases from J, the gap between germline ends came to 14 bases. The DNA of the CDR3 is TGTGCCAGCAGCCGAATGGACAGATACACAGATACGCAGTATTTT. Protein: CASSRMDRYTDTQYF.

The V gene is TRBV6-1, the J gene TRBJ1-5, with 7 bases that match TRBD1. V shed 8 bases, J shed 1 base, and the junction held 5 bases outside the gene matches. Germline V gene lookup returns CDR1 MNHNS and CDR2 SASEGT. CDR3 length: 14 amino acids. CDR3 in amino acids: CASQHRGSNQPQHF. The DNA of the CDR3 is TGTGCCAGCCAGCACAGGGGCAGCAATCAGCCCCAGCATTTT.

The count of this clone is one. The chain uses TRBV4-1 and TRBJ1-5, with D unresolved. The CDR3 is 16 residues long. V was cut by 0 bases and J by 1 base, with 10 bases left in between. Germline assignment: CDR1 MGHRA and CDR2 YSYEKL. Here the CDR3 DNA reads TGCGCCAGCAGCCAAGAAGGAGCCAGCAGCAATCAGCCCCAGCATTTT. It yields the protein CASSQEGASSNQPQHF.

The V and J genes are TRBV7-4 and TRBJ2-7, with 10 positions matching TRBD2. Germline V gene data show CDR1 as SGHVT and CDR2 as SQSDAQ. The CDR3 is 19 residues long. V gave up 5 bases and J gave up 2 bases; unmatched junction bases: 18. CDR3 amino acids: CASSRGGLAGDRTAYEQYF. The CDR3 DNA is TGTGCCAGCAGCCGAGGTGGGCTAGCGGGAGATCGCACAGCCTACGAGCAGTACTTC.

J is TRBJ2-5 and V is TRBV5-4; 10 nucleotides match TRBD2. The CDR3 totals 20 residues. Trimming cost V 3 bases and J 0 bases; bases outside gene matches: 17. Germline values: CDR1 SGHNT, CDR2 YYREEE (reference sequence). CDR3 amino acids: CASSSTRGSSGSSNQETQYF. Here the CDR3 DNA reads TGTGCCAGCAGCTCCACGAGGGGGTCTAGCGGGAGTTCCAACCAAGAGACCCAGTACTTC.

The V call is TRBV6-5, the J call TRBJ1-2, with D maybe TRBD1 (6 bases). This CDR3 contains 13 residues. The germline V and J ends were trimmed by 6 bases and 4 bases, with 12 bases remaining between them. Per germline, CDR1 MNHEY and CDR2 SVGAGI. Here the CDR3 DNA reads TGTGCCAGCAGGCAACTACAGGGCTATGGCTACACCTTC. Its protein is CASRQLQGYGYTF.

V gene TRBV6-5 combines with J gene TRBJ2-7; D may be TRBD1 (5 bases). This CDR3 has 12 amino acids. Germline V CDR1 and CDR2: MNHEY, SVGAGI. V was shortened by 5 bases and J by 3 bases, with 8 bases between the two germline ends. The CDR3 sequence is CASSGANYEQYF. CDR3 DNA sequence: TGTGCCAGCAGTGGGGCCAACTACGAGCAGTACTTC.

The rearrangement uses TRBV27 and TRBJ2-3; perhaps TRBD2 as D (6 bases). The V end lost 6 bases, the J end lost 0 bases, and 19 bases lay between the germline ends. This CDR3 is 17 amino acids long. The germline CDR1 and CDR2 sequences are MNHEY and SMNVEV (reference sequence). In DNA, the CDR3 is TGTGCCAGCAGCCCCCTGGTTAGCGGAACTAGCACAGATACGCAGTATTTT. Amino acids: CASSPLVSGTSTDTQYF.

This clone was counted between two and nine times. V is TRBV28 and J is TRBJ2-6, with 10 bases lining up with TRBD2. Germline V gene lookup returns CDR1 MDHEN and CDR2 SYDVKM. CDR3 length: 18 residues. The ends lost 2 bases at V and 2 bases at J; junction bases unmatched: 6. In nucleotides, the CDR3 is TGTGCCAGCAGTTTAGAAGGCCTAGCGGGGGCTGGGGCCAACGTCCTGACTTTC. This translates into CASSLEGLAGAGANVLTF.

The CDR3 sequence is CASSLGAGTGANVLTF. The CDR3 coding sequence is TGTGCCAGCAGCTTAGGCGCGGGAACTGGGGCCAACGTCCTGACTTTC. The genes are TRBV11-3 and TRBJ2-6; weak D call: TRBD2 (6 bases). Germline CDR1 SGHNT, CDR2 YENEEA. The germline V and J ends were trimmed by 1 base and 2 bases, with 9 bases remaining between them. The CDR3 covers 16 residues.

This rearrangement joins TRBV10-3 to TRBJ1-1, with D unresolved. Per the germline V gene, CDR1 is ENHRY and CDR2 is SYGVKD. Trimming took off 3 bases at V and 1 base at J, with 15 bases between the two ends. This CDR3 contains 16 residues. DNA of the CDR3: TGTGCCATCAGTGACCCGGGCCCTTCTGGGAACACTGAAGCTTTCTTT. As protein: CAISDPGPSGNTEAFF.

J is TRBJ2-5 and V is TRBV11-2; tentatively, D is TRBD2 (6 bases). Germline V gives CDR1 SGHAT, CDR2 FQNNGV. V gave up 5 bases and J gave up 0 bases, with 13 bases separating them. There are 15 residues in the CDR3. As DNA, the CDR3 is TGTGCCAGCAGCCTTAGCGGAGTTAACCAAGAGACCCAGTACTTC. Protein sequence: CASSLSGVNQETQYF.

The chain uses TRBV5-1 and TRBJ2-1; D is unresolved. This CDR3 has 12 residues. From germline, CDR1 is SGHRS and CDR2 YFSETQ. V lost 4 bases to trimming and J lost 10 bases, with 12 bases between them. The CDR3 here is CASSPQAKEQFF. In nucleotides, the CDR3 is TGCGCCAGCAGCCCGCAAGCGAAGGAGCAGTTCTTC.

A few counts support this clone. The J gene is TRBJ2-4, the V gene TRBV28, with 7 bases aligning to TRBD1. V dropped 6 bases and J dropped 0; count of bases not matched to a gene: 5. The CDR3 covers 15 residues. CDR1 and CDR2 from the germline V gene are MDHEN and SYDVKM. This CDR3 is CASRLRQGAKNIQYF. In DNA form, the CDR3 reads TGTGCCAGCAGACTCCGACAGGGAGCCAAAAACATTCAGTACTTC.

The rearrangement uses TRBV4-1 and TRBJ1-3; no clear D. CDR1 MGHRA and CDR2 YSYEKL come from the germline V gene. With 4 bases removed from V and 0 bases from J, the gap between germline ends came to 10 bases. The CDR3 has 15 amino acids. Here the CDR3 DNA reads TGCGCCAGCAGCCCCCTCGTTGCCTCTGGAAACACCATATATTTT. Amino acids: CASSPLVASGNTIYF.

CDR3 amino acids: CASSTYRDLTGELFF. Written as DNA, the CDR3 is TGTGCCAGCAGTACCTACAGGGACCTCACCGGGGAGCTGTTTTTT. The genes are TRBV27 and TRBJ2-2; TRBD1 is a possible D gene (6 bases). Germline CDR1 reads MNHEY; CDR2 reads SMNVEV (reference sequence). The CDR3 contains 15 residues. The germline V and J ends were trimmed by 5 bases and 4 bases, with 14 bases remaining between them.

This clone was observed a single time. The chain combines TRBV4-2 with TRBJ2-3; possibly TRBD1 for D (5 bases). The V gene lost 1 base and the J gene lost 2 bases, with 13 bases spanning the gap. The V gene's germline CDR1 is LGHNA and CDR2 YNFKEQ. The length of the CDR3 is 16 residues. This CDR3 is CASSQAFDSNTDTQYF. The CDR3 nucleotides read TGTGCCAGCAGCCAAGCATTCGACAGTAACACAGATACGCAGTATTTT.